This TCR beta chain derives from a study of T cell changes during pregnancy in multiple sclerosis. Some clones are missing from TCRdb's copy, which holds only in-frame ones; the method was immunoSEQ multiplex PCR. The top ten hold around 2.4% of the sample, which has 60,000 to 70,000 clones, 75% to 95% seen once. The CDR3 totals 14 residues. Per the germline V gene, CDR1 is SGHRS and CDR2 is YFSETQ. V lost 6 bases and J lost 4, with 13 bases in between. The sequences come from peripheral blood, collected in the third trimester of pregnancy. J is TRBJ1-4 and V is TRBV5-1; D perhaps matches TRBD1 (6 bases). This receptor was identified in a female donor in good health, enrolled as a control in a pregnancy study. CDR3 bases: TGCGCCAGCACCTCCGGACAGTTTAATGAAAAACTGTTTTTT. This sequence encodes CASTSGQFNEKLFF.